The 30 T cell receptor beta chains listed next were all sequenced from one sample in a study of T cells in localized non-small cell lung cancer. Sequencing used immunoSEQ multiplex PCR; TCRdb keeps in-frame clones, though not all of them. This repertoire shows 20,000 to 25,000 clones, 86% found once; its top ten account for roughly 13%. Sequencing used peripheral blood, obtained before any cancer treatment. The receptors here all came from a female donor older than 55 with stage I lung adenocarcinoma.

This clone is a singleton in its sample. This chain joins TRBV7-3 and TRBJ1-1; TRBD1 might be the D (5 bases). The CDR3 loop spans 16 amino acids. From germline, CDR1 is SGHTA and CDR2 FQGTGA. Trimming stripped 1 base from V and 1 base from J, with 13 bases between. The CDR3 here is CASSLRDPRGNTEAFF. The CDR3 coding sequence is TGTGCCAGCAGCTTAAGGGACCCACGGGGGAACACTGAAGCTTTCTTT. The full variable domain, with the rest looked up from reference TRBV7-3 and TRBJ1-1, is GAGVSQTPSNKVTEKGKYVELRCDPISGHTALYWYRQSLGQGPEFLIYFQGTGAADDSGLPNDRFFAVRPEGSVSTLKIQRTERGDSAVYLCASSLRDPRGNTEAFFGQGTRLTVV.

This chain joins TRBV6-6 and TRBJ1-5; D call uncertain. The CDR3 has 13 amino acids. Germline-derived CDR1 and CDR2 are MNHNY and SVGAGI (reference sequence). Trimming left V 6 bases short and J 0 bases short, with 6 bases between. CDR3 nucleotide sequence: TGTGCCAGCAGACTAGATAGCAATCAGCCCCAGCATTTT. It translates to CASRLDSNQPQHF.

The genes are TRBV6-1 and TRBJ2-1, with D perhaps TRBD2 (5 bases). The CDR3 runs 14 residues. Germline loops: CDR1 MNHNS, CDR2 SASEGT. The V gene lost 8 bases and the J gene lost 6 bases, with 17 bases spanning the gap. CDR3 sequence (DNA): TGTGCCAGCGCTCGGAGTAGCGAGAGCAATGAGCAGTTCTTC. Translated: CASARSSESNEQFF.

CDR3 region: CASSPREATNEKLFF. Written as DNA, the CDR3 is TGTGCCAGCTCACCCAGGGAGGCAACTAATGAAAAACTGTTTTTT. V is TRBV18 and J is TRBJ1-4; D perhaps matches TRBD1 (5 bases). CDR3 size: 15 residues. Trimming removed 3 bases from V and 0 bases from J, with 8 bases in between. In germline, CDR1 is KGHSH, CDR2 LQKENI.

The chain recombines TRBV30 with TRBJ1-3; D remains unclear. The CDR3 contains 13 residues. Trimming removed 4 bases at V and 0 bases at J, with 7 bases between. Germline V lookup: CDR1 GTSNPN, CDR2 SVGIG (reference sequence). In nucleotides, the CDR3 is TGTGCCTGGACAAGGAACTCTGGAAACACCATATATTTT. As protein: CAWTRNSGNTIYF.

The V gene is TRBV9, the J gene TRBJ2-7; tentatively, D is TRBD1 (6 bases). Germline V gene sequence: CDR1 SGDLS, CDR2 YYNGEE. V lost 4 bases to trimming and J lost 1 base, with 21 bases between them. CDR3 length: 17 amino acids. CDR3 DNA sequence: TGTGCCAGCAGCCCAACTTCACAGGGAAAACGGTCCTACGAGCAGTACTTC. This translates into CASSPTSQGKRSYEQYF.

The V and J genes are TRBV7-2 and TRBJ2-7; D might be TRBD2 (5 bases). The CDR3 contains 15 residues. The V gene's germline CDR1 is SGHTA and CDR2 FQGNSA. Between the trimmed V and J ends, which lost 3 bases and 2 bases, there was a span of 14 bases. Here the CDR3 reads CASSLGSAFTYEQYF. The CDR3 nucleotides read TGTGCCAGCAGCTTGGGTAGCGCTTTTACCTACGAGCAGTACTTC.

This CDR3 reads CASSEVGGSYGYTF. The CDR3 nucleotides read TGTGCCAGCAGTGAAGTTGGGGGGAGCTATGGCTACACCTTC. The rearrangement uses TRBV2 and TRBJ1-2; TRBD1 is a possible D gene (5 bases). Germline CDR1 and CDR2: SNHLY and FYNNEI. Trimming took 1 base from V and 4 from J, leaving 10 bases between them. There are 14 residues in the CDR3.

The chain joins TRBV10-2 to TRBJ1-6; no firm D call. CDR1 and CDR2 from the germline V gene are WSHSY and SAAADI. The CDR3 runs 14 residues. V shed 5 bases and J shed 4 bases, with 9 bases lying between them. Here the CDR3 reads CASSSEFYNSPLHF. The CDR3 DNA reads TGCGCCAGCAGTTCAGAGTTTTATAATTCACCCCTCCACTTT.

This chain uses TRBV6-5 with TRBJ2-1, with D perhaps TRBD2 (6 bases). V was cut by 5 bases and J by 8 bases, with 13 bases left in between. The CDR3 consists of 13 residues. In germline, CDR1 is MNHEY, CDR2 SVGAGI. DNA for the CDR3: TGTGCCAGCAGTCAAAGGAGGGAGGATGAGCAGTTCTTC. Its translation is CASSQRREDEQFF.

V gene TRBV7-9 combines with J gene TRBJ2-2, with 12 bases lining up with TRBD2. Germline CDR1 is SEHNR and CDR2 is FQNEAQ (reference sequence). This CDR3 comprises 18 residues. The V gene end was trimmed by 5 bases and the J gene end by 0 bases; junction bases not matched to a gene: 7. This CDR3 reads CASSPPTSGGPNTGELFF. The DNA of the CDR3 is TGTGCCAGCAGCCCCCCGACTAGCGGGGGACCGAACACCGGGGAGCTGTTTTTT. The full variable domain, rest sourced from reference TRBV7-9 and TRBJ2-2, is DTGVSQNPRHKITKRGQNVTFRCDPISEHNRLYWYRQTLGQGPEFLTYFQNEAQLEKSRLLSDRFSAERPKGSFSTLEIQRTEQGDSAMYLCASSPPTSGGPNTGELFFGEGSRLTVL.

CDR3 DNA: TGCAGCGTTGTATGGGTTGCTGGGGCCAACGTCCTGACTTTC. Translation: CSVVWVAGANVLTF. The chain employs TRBV29-1 and TRBJ2-6, with D uncertain. The CDR3 is 14 amino acids. From germline, CDR1 is SQVTM and CDR2 ANQGSEA. Trimming pared 4 bases from V and 2 bases from J, leaving 9 bases between.

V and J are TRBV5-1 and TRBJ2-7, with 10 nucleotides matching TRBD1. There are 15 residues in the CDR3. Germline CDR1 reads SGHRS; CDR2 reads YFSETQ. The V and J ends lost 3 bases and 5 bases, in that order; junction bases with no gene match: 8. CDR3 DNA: TGCGCCAGCAGCTCCCGACAGGGGGCGGTAAACGAGCAGTACTTC. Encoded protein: CASSSRQGAVNEQYF.

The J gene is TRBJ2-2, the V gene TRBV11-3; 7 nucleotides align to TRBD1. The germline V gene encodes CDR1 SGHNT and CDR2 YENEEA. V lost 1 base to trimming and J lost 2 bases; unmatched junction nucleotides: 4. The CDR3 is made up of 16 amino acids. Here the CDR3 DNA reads TGTGCCAGCAGCTTAGGGGGGACAGTAAACACCGGGGAGCTGTTTTTT. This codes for CASSLGGTVNTGELFF. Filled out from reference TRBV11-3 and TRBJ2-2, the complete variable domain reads EAGVVQSPRYKIIEKKQPVAFWCNPISGHNTLYWYLQNLGQGPELLIRYENEEAVDDSQLPKDRFSAERLKGVDSTLKIQPAELGDSAVYLCASSLGGTVNTGELFFGEGSRLTVL.

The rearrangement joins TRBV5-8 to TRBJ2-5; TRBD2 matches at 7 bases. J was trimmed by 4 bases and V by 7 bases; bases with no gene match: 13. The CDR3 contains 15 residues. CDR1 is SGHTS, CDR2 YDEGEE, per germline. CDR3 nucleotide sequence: TGTGCCAGCCCCTGGGTAGCGGGCCATGCAGAGACCCAGTACTTC. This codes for CASPWVAGHAETQYF.

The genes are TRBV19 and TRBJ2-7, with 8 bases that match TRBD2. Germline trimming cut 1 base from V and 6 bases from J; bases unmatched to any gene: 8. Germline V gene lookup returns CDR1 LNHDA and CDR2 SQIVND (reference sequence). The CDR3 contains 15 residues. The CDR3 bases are TGTGCCAGTAGTATAGGCGGGGGGCTCCTCTCCGAGCAGTACTTC. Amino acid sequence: CASSIGGGLLSEQYF.

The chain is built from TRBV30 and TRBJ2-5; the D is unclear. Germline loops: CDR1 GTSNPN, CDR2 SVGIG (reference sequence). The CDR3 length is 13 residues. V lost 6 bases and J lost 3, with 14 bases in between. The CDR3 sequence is CACYPKGKETQYF. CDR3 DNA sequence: TGTGCCTGCTATCCGAAGGGAAAAGAGACCCAGTACTTC.

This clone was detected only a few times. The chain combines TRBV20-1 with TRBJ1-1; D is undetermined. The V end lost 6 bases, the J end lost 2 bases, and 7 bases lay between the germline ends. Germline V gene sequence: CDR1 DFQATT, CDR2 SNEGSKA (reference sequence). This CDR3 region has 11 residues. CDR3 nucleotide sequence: TGCAGTGCATCAGATAACACTGAAGCTTTCTTT. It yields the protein CSASDNTEAFF.

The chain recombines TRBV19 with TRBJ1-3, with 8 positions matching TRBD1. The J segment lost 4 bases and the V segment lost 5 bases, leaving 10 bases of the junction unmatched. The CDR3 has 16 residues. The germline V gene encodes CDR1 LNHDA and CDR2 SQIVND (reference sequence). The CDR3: CASSGRQGTGGNTIYF. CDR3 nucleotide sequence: TGTGCCAGTAGTGGACGACAGGGGACGGGAGGAAACACCATATATTTT.

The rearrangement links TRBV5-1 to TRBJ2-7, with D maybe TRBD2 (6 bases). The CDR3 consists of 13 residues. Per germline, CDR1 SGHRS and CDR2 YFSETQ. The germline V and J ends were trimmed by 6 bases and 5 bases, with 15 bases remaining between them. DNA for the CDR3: TGCGCCAGCACCCGCGGGGTTCTAGACGAGCAGTACTTC. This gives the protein CASTRGVLDEQYF.

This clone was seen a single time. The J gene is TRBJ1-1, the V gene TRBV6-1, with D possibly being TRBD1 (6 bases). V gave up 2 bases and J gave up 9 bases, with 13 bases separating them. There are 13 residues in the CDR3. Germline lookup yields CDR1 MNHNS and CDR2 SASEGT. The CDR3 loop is CASSENGQGKAFF. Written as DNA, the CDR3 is TGTGCCAGCAGTGAAAACGGGCAGGGGAAAGCTTTCTTT.

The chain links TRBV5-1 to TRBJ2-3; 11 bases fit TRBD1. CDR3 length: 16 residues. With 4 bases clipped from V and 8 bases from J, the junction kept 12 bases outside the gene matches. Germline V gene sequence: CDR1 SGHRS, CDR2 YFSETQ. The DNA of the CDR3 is TGCGCCAGCAGCCCCGGCGGGACAGGGGGATCGGGTACGCAGTATTTT. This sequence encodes CASSPGGTGGSGTQYF.

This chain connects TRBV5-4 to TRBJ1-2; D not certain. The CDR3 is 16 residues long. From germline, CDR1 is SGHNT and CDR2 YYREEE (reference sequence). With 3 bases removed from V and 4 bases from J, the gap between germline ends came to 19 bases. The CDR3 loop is CASSSKAANLPYGYTF. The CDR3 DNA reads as TGTGCCAGCAGCTCAAAGGCAGCGAACTTACCCTATGGCTACACCTTC.

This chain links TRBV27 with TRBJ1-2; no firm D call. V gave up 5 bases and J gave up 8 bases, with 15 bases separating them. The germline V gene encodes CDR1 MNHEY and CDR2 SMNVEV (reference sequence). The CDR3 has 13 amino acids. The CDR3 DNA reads TGTGCCAGCAGTCCTATTGGGTCCGGAGGCTACACCTTC. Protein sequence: CASSPIGSGGYTF.

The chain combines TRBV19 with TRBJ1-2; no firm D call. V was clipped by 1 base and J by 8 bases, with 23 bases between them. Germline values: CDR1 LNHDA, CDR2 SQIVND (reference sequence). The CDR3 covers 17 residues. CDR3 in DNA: TGTGCCAGTAGTATAGGCGGCACGGGTCTGTATACTTGGGGCTACACCTTC. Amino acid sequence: CASSIGGTGLYTWGYTF.

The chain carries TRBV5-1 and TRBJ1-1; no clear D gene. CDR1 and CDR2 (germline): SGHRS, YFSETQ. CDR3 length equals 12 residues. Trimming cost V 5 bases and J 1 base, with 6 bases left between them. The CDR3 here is CASRKGNTEAFF. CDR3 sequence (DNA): TGCGCCAGCAGGAAAGGGAACACTGAAGCTTTCTTT.

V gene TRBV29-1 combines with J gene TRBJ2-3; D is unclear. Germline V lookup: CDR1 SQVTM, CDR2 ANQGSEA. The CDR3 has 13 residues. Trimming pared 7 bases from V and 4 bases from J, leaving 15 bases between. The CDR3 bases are TGCAGCGGGCAGGTCTCAATTGCAGATACGCAGTATTTT. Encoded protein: CSGQVSIADTQYF.

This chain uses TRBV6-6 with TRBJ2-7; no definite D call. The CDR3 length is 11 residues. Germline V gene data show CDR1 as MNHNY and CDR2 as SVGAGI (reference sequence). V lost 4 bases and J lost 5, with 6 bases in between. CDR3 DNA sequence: TGTGCCAGCAGTTCTGGGAACGAGCAGTACTTC. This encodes CASSSGNEQYF.

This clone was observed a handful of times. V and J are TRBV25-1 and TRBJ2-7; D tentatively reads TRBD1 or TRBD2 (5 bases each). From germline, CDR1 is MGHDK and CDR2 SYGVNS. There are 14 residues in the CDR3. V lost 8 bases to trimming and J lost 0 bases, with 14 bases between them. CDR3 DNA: TGTGCCAGCCGTAGGGACGGCTACTCCTACGAGCAGTACTTC. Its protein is CASRRDGYSYEQYF.

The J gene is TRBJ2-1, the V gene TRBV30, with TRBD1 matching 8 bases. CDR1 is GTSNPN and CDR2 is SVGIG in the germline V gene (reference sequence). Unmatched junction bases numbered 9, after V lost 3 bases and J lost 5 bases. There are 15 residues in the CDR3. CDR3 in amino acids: CAWSGRTGKHNEQFF. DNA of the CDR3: TGTGCCTGGAGCGGAAGGACAGGGAAACACAATGAGCAGTTCTTC.